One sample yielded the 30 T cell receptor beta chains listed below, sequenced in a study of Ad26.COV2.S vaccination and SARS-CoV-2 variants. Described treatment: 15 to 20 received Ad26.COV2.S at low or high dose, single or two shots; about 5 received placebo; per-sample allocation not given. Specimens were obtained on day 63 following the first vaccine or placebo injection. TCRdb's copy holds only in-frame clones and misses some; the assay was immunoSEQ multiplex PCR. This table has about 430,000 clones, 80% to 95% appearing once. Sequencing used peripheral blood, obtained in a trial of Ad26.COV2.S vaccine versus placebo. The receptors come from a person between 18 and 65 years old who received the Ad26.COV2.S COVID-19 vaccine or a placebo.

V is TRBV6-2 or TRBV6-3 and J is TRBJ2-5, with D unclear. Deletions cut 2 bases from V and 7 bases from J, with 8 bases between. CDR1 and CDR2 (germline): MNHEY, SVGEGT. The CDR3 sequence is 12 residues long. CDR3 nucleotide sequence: TGTGCCAGCAGTTACGGCCATGGGACCCAGTACTTC. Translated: CASSYGHGTQYF.

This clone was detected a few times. The CDR3: CASSYGTPDEPQHF. CDR3 nucleotides: TGTGCCAGCAGTTACGGCACGCCGGACGAGCCCCAGCATTTT. This chain joins TRBV6-6 and TRBJ1-5; D remains ambiguous. Germline values: CDR1 MNHNY, CDR2 SVGAGI (reference sequence). V was pared by 2 bases and J by 8 bases, with 13 bases between. The CDR3 runs 14 residues.

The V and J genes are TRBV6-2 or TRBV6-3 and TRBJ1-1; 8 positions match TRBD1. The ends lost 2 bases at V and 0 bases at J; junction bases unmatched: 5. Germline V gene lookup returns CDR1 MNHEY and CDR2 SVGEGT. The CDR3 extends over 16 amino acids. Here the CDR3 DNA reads TGTGCCAGCAGTTACGGTGGACAGGGAATGAACACTGAAGCTTTCTTT. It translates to CASSYGGQGMNTEAFF.

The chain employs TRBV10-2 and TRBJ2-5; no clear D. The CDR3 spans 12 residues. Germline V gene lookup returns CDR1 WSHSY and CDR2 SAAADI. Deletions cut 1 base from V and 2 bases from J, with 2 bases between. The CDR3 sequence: CASSELQETQYF. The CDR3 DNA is TGCGCCAGCAGTGAGTTACAAGAGACCCAGTACTTC.

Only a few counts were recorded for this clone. The CDR3 region has the DNA TGTGCCAGCAGCCCCCTAGGGACCGAGAATTCACCCCTCCACTTT. The encoded protein is CASSPLGTENSPLHF. This sequence joins TRBV5-6 and TRBJ1-6, with D maybe TRBD1 (5 bases). The CDR3 spans 15 residues. V was shortened by 4 bases and J by 7 bases, with 15 bases between the two germline ends. Germline V gene data show CDR1 as SGHDT and CDR2 as YYEEEE.

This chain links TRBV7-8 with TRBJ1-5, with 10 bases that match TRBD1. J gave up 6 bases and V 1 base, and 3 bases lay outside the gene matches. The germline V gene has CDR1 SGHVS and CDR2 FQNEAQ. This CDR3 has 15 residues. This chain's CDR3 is CASSLDGQGGQPQHF. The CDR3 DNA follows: TGTGCCAGCAGCTTAGACGGACAGGGGGGTCAGCCCCAGCATTTT.

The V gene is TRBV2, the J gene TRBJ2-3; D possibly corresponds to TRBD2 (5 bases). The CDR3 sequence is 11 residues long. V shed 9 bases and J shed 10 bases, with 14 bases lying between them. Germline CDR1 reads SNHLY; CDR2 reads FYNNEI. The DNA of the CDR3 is TGTGCCAGGGAAGACCTGGAGGCGCAGTATTTT. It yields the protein CAREDLEAQYF.

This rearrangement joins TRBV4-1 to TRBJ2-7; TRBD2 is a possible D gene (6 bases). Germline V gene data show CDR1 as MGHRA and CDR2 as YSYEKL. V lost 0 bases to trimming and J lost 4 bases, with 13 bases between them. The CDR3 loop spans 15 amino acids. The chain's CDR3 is CASSQDGREQYEQYF. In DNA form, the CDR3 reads TGCGCCAGCAGCCAAGATGGTCGGGAGCAGTACGAGCAGTACTTC.

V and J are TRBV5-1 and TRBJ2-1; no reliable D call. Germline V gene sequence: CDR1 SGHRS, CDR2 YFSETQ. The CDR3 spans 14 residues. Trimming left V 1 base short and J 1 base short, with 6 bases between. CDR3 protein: CASSLQASYNEQFF. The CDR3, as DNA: TGCGCCAGCAGCTTGCAAGCGTCCTACAATGAGCAGTTCTTC.

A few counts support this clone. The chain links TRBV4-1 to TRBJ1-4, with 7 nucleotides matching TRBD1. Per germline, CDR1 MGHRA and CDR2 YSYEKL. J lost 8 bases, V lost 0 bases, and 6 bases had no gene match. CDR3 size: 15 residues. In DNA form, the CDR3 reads TGCGCCAGCAGCCAAGACAGGGGGGGTGCGGAAAAACTGTTTTTT. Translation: CASSQDRGGAEKLFF.

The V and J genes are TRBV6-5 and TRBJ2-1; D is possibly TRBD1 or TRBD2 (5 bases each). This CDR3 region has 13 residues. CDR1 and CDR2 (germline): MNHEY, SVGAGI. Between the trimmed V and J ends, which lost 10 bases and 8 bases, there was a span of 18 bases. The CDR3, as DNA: TGTGCCACCTCTAAGCGAGGGGATGATGAGCAGTTCTTC. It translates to CATSKRGDDEQFF.

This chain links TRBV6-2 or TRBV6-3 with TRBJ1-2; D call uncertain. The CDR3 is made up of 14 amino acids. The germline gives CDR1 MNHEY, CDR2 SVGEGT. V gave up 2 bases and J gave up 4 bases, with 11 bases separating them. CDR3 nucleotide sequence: TGTGCCAGCAGTTACGAGCGGTCGGGCTATGGCTACACCTTC. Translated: CASSYERSGYGYTF.

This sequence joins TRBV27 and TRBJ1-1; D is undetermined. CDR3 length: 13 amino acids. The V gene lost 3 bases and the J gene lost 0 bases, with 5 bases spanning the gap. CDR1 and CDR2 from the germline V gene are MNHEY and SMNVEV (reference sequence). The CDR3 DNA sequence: TGTGCCAGCAGTTTCCTAATGAACACTGAAGCTTTCTTT. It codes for CASSFLMNTEAFF.

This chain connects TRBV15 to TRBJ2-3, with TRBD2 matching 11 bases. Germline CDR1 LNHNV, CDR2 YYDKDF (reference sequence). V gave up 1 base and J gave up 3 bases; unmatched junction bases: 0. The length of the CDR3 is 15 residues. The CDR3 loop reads CATSRASGGTDTQYF. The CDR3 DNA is TGTGCCACCAGCAGAGCTAGCGGGGGGACAGATACGCAGTATTTT.

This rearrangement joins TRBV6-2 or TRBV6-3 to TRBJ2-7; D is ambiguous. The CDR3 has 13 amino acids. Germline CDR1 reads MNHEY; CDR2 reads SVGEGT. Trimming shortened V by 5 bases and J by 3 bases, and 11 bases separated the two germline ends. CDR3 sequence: CASSRTELYEQYF. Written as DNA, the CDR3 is TGTGCCAGCAGTCGGACGGAGCTCTACGAGCAGTACTTC.

The chain's CDR3 is CASSQDSTGGGYNSPLHF. The DNA for the CDR3 is TGCGCCAGCAGCCAAGATTCGACAGGGGGCGGGTATAATTCACCCCTCCACTTT. This chain links TRBV4-3 with TRBJ1-6; 10 nucleotides match TRBD1. CDR3 length: 18 amino acids. Trimming at V came to 0 bases and at J to 4 bases, leaving 6 bases not matched to a gene. In germline, CDR1 is LGHNA, CDR2 YSLEER.

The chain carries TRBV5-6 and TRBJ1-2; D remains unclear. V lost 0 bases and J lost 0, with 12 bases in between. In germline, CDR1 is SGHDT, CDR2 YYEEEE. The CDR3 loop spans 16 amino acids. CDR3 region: CASSLGLTVSNYGYTF. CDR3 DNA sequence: TGTGCCAGCAGCTTGGGGCTTACAGTCTCTAACTATGGCTACACCTTC.

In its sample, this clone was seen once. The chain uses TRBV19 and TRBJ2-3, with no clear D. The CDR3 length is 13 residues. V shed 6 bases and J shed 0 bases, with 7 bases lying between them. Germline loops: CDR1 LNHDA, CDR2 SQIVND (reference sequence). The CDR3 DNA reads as TGTGCCAGTAGACAGAGAAGCACAGATACGCAGTATTTT. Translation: CASRQRSTDTQYF.

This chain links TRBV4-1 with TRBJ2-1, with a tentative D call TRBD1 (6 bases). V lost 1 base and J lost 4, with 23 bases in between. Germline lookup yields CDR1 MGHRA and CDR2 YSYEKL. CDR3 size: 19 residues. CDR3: CASSQGLVQGKSRYNEQFF. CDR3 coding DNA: TGCGCCAGCAGCCAAGGCTTAGTACAGGGAAAGTCTAGGTACAATGAGCAGTTCTTC.

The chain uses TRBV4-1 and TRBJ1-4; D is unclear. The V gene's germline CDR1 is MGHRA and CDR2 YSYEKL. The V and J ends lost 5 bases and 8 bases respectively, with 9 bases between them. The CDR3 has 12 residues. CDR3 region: CASSWVGEKLFF. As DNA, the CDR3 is TGCGCCAGCAGCTGGGTAGGAGAAAAACTGTTTTTT.

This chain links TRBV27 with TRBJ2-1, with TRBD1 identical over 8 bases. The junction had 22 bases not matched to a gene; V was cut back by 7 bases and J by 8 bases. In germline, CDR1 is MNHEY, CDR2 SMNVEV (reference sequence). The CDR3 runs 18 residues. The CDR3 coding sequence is TGTGCCAGCACCCCACTGTTTGGCCGGACAGGGATGGTCGATGAGCAGTTCTTC. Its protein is CASTPLFGRTGMVDEQFF.

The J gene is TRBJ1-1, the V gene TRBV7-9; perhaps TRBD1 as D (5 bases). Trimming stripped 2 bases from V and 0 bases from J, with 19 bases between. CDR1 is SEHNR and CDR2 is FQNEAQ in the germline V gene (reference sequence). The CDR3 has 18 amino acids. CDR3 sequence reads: CASSLFPRQIFMNTEAFF. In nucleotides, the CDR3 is TGTGCCAGCAGCTTATTCCCCAGACAGATCTTCATGAACACTGAAGCTTTCTTT.

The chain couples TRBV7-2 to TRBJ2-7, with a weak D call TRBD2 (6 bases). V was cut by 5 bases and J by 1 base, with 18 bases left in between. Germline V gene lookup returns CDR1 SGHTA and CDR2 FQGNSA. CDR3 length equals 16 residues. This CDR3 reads CASSPWTTNPSYEQYF. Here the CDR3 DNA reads TGTGCCAGCAGCCCCTGGACTACTAACCCGTCCTACGAGCAGTACTTC.

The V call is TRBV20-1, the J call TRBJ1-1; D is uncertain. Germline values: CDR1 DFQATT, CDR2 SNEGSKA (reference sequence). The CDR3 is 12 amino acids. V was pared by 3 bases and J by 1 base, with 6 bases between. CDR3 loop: CSASRGNTEAFF. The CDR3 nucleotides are TGCAGTGCTAGTCGGGGGAACACTGAAGCTTTCTTT.

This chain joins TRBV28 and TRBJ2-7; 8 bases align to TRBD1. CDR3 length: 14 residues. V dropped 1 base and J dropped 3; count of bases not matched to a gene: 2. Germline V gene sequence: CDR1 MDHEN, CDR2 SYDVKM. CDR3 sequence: CASSLSGQVYEQYF. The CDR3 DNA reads TGTGCCAGCAGTTTATCGGGACAGGTCTACGAGCAGTACTTC.

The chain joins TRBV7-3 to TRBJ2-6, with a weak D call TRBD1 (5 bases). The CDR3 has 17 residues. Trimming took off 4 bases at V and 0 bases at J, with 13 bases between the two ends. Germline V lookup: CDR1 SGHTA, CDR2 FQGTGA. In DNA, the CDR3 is TGTGCCAGCAGCTCAACAGGCTCTCCCTCTGGGGCCAACGTCCTGACTTTC. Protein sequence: CASSSTGSPSGANVLTF.

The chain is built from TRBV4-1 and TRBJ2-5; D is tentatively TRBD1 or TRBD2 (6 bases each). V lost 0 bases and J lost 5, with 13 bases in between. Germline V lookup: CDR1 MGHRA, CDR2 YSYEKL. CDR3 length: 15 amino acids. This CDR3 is CASSQDQGGFETQYF. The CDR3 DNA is TGCGCCAGCAGCCAAGATCAAGGGGGGTTCGAGACCCAGTACTTC.

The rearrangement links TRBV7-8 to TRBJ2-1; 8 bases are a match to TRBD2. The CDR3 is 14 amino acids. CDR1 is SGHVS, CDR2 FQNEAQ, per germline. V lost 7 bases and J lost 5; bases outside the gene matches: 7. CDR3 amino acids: CASNREGRDNEQFF. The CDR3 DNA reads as TGTGCCAGCAACCGGGAGGGTCGGGACAATGAGCAGTTCTTC.

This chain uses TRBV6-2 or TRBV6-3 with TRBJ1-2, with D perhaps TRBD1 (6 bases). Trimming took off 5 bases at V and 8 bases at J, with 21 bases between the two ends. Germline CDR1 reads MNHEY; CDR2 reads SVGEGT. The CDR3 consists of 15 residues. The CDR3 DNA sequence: TGTGCCAGCAGTAACTACGCCGGGACAATGGGGGGCTACACCTTC. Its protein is CASSNYAGTMGGYTF.

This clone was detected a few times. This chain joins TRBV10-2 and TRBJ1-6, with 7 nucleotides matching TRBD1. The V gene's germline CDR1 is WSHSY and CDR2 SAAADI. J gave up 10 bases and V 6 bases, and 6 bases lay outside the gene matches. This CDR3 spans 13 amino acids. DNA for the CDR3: TGCGCCAGCAGAGAACAGGGGCACTCACCCCTCCACTTT. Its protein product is CASREQGHSPLHF.